This section outlines one T cell receptor beta chain sequence together with its context. V was clipped by 6 bases and J by 4 bases; unmatched bases: 6. This CDR3 spans 15 amino acids. The V gene's germline CDR1 is KGHSH and CDR2 LQKENI. The record originates from a study of human T cells and chemical hapten exposure. Using its own MiXCR run on the RACE reads, TCRdb lists one record per CDR3 protein. In the table there are roughly 34,000 distinct CDR3 sequences, roughly 6.4% of which are singletons. The time point denotes: patch test 1, 2 weeks after DPC sensitization. Treatment in this sample: therapeutic diphenylcyclopropenone sensitization with weekly scalp DPC. Unfractionated whole blood yielded the extracted total RNA.

The TCR was taken from a woman aged 25 to 39 with alopecia areata. Some clones in this sample may be carry-over from other donors' samples. The material sequenced was whole blood, taken in connection with sensitization to the hapten diphenylcyclopropenone (DPC). The chain employs TRBV18 and TRBJ2-6, with TRBD1 matching over 7 bases. CDR3 DNA: TGTGCCAGCTCGCCAGACAGGGCCGGGGCCAACGTCCTGACTTTC. This codes for CASSPDRAGANVLTF.